This TCR beta chain was observed in a study of cytomegalovirus exposure and HLA in healthy donors. Study results and caveats: Most of the CMV-associated TCR beta chains (in a later analysis) appeared to be HLA-restricted. Reportedly, diagnosis of cytomegalovirus status by the classifier showed high specificity and sensitivity.

Trimming removed 7 bases at V and 5 bases at J, with 14 bases between. The CDR3 is 12 amino acids. CDR1 and CDR2 (germline): SQVTM, ANQGSEA. PCR involved 60 Vbeta and 13 Jbeta primers. Sequenced by immunoSEQ multiplex PCR; TCRdb stores in-frame clones only, minus some. Here the sample spans approximately 190,000 clones, about 85% being singletons. To note about this clone: What it binds is not known.

This TCR derives from a boy under 10 years old in good health and CMV-seronegative. The sequenced sample consisted of PBMCs. This chain connects TRBV29-1 to TRBJ2-5; tentatively, D is TRBD2 (6 bases). The CDR3 coding sequence is TGCAGCGCCGAGGGACTCGGGGAGACCCAGTACTTC. It specifies CSAEGLGETQYF.